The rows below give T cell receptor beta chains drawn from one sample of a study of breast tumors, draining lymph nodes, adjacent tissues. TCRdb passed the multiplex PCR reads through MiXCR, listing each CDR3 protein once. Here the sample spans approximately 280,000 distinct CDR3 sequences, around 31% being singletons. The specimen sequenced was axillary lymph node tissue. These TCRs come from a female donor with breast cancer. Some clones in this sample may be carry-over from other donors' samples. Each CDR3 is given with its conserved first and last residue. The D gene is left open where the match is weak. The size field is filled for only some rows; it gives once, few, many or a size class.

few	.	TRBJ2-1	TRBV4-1	TGCGCCAGCAGCCCCCTATCGGGGGTAGTCAATGAGCAGTTCTTC	CASSPLSGVVNEQFF
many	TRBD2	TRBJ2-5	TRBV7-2	TGTGCCAGCAGCTTAACTAGCGGGAGGCAAGAGACCCAGTACTTC	CASSLTSGRQETQYF
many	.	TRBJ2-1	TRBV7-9	TGTGCCAGTAGACTAGATGAGCAGTTCTTC	CASRLDEQFF
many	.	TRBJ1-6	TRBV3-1	TGTGCCAGCAGCCAAGGTTCCTCGTCTTCACCCCTCCACTTT	CASSQGSSSSPLHF
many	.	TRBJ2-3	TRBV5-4	TGTGCCAGCAGCTTCCCCTGGGAGGATACGCAGTATTTT	CASSFPWEDTQYF
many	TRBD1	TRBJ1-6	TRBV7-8	TGTGCCAGCAGCTTACCAATGACAGGGAGCTCCTATAATTCACCCCTCCACTTT	CASSLPMTGSSYNSPLHF
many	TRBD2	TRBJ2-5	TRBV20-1	TGCAGTGCTCTCAGCGGGAGCGGGGAGACCCAGTACTTC	CSALSGSGETQYF
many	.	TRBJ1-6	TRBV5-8	TGTGCCAGCAGCCCCCCCGGGGCCTACCCCCTCCACTTT	CASSPPGAYPLHF
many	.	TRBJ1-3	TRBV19	TGTGCCAGTAGGTGGGATGGGAGCTCTGGAAACACCATATATTTT	CASRWDGSSGNTIYF
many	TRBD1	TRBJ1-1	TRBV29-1	TGCAGCGTTGAGACGGACAGGGTAGGGTCTGAAGCTTTCTTT	CSVETDRVGSEAFF
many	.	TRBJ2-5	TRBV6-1	TGTGCCAGCAGTGTATACTGGGGAGAGACCCAGTACTTC	CASSVYWGETQYF
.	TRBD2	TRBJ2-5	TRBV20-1	TGCAGTGCCGAGAAAGCGGGGTTGGTATCGACCAATCAGCCCCAGTACTTC	CSAEKAGLVSTNQPQYF
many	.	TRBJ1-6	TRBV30	TGTGCCTGGAAACAGTTGAATTCACCCCTCCACTTT	CAWKQLNSPLHF
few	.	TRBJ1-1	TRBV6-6	TGTGCCAGCAGTTACAGGGGACATGGGCCTGAAGCTTTCTTT	CASSYRGHGPEAFF
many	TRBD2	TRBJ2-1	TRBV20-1	TGCAGTGGACTACCGGGACTAGCGGGCGATGAGCAGTTCTTC	CSGLPGLAGDEQFF
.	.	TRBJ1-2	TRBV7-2	TGTGCCAGCAGCTTAGACCTCGTGACAGTTATCGACTACCCCTTC	CASSLDLVTVIDYPF
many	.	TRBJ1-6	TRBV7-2	TGTGCCAGCAGCTTAGGGGCATCACCCCTCCACTTT	CASSLGASPLHF
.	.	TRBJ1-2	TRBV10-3	TGTGGGATCAGTGAGTCTTACGGGGCAGGGTGGGGGACTGGAGATGGCTACACCTTC	CGISESYGAGWGTGDGYTF
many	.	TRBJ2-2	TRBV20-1	TGCAGTGCGGGGAGTGCCGGGGAGCTGTTTTTT	CSAGSAGELFF
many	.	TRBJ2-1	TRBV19	TGTGCCAGTAGTGTATCCGGGAGCTACTTGGGCAATGAGCAGTTCTTC	CASSVSGSYLGNEQFF
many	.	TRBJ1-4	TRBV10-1	TGCGCCAGCAGCGGGGGGGGGGGAAAACTGTTTTTT	CASSGGGGKLFF
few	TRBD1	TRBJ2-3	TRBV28	TGTGCCAGCTCACCACTAGGGACAGGCAGTCCTAGCACAGATACGCAGTATTTT	CASSPLGTGSPSTDTQYF
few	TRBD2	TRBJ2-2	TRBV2	TGTGCCAAAGCGGGAGCGGGCACCGGGGAGCTGTTTTTT	CAKAGAGTGELFF
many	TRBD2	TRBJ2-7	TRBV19	TGTGCCAGTAGGGCAACTAGCGGGGGAACCTACGAGCAGTACTTC	CASRATSGGTYEQYF
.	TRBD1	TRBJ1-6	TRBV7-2	TGTGCCAGCAGCTTAGTGGGACAGGGGACGAATTCACCCCTCCACTTT	CASSLVGQGTNSPLHF
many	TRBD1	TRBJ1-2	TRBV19	TGTGCCAGTAGTATAGAGCGGTGGGACAGGAGCGGGGGCTACACCTTC	CASSIERWDRSGGYTF
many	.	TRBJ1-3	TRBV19	TGTGCCAGTCCCAGCAAACAAGGAAACACCATATATTTT	CASPSKQGNTIYF
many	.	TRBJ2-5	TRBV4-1	TGCGCCAGCAGCCAAGATGCGTCCTGGTCCAGGGGGAGGGAGACCCAGTACTTC	CASSQDASWSRGRETQYF
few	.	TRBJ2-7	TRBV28	TGTGCCAGCAGCAACGCCTACGAGCAGTACTTC	CASSNAYEQYF
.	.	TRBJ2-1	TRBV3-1	TGTGCCAGCAGCCAAACTCAGGTAGCGGGCCAGGGGATGTTCTTC	CASSQTQVAGQGMFF
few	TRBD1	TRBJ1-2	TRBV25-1	TGTGCCAGCAGTGTGGGACAGGGAGCCTATGGCTACACCTTC	CASSVGQGAYGYTF
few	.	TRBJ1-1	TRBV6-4	TGTGCCAGCAGGAAGACAGTTAACACTGAAGCTTTCTTT	CASRKTVNTEAFF
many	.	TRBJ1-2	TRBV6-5	TGTGCCAGCAGTACCGACACGGGCTACACCTTC	CASSTDTGYTF
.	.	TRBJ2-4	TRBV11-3	TGTGCCAGCAGCTTAAGGTCCTCGTGGGACATTCAGTACTTC	CASSLRSSWDIQYF
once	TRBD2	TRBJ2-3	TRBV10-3	TGTGCCAGCAGTTATACCCGGCCCGTGTCGAATCTAGCGGCGGGAGGGCACCTTTTAGATACGCAGTGTTTT	CASSYTRPVSNLAAGGHLLDTQCF
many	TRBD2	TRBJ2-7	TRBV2	TGTGCCAGCAGTGAGGGGGGACTAGCGGGAAGTAACGAGCAGTACTTC	CASSEGGLAGSNEQYF
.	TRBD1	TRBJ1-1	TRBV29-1	TGCAGCGTCCCCGGGACAGGGAACACTGAAGCTTTCTTT	CSVPGTGNTEAFF
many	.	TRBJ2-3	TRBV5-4	TGTGCCAGCAGCTTGGAATTTACAGATACGCAGTATTTT	CASSLEFTDTQYF
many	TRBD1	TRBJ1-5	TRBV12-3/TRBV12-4	TGTGCCAGCAGCCCGGCGAAAGGGGGCAGCAATCAGCCCCAGCATTTT	CASSPAKGGSNQPQHF
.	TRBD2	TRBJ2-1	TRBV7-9	TGTGCCAGCAGCTTGGCGCGAGCGGGAGCGGAATACAATCAGCAGTTCTTC	CASSLARAGAEYNQQFF
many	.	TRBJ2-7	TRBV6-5	TGTGCCAGCAGTGACCGGGACCGGCGTGGGGAGCAGTACTTC	CASSDRDRRGEQYF
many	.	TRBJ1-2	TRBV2	TGTGCCAGCAGTGATGAGGGTTGGGGAAAAAACTATGGCTACACCTTC	CASSDEGWGKNYGYTF
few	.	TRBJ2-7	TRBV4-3	TGCGCCAGCCAACAGACTCTTCCTCACAAGGGGGGGGGAGCTTTCTACGAGCAGTACTTC	CASQQTLPHKGGGAFYEQYF
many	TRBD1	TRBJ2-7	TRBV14	TGTGCCAGCAGCCGGCCCGGGACAGGGGCCCACGAGCAGTACTTC	CASSRPGTGAHEQYF
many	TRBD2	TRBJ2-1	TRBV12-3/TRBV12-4	TGTGCCAGCAGAGTCACTAGCGGAGGACGGGGTGAGCAGTTCTTC	CASRVTSGGRGEQFF
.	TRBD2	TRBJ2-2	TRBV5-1	TGCGCCAGCAGATCCCATAGTAGCGGGAGCTTGACCGGGGAGCTGTTTTTT	CASRSHSSGSLTGELFF
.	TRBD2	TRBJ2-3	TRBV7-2	TGTGCCAGCAGCTTGGATGGGACTAGCCCCCTCACAGATCCGCAGTATTTT	CASSLDGTSPLTDPQYF
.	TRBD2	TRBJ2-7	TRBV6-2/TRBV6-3	TGTGCCAGCAGTTACAGGGGTTTAGCGGGAGTGCTCGAGCAGTACTTC	CASSYRGLAGVLEQYF
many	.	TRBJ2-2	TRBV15	TGTGCCACCAGCAGAGCGCGGGAGAACACCGGGGAGCTGTTTTTT	CATSRARENTGELFF
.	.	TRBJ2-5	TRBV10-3	TGTGCCATCAGTGAGTCCGCGACTGGCGAGACCCAGTACTTC	CAISESATGETQYF
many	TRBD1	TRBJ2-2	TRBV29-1	TGCAGCGCTACGACAGGGGGCACCGGGGAGCTGTTTTTT	CSATTGGTGELFF
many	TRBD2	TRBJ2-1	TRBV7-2	TGTGCCAGCAGCTTTCGAGAGGGACTAGCGGGAGATAATGAGCAGTTCTTC	CASSFREGLAGDNEQFF
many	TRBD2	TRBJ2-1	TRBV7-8	TGTGCCAGCAGCCCCCCGGGAGTGGGAGGGAGAAATGAGCAGTTCTTC	CASSPPGVGGRNEQFF